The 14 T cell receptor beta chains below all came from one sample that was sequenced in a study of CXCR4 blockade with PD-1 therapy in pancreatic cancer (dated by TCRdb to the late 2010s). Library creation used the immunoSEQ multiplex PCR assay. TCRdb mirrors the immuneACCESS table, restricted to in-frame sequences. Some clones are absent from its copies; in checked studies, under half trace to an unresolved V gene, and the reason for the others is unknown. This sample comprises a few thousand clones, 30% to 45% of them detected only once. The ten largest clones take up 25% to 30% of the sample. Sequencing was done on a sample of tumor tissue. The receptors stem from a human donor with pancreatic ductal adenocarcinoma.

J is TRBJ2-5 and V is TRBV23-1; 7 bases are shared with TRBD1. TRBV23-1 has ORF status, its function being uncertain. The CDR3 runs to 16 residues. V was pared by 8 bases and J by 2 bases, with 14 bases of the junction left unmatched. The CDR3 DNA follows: TGCGCCAGCCCCCCCGAGGGGATACAGGGGCAAGAGACCCAGTACTTC. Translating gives CASPPEGIQGQETQYF.

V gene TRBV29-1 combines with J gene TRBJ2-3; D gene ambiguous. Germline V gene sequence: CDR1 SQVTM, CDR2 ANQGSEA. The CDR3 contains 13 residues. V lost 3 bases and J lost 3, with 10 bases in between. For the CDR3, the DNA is TGCAGCGTTGAGGGTGGGTTTACAGATACGCAGTATTTT. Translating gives CSVEGGFTDTQYF.

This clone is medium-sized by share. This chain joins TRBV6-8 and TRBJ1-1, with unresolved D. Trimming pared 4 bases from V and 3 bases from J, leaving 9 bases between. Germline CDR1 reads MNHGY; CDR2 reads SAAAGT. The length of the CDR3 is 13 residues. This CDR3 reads CASSSYADTEAFF. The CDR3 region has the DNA TGTGCCAGCAGTTCTTATGCAGACACTGAAGCTTTCTTT.

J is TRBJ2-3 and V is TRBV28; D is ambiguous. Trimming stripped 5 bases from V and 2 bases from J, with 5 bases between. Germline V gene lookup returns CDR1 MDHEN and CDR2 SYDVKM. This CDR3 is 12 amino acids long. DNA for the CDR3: TGTGCCAGCAGTCTCTTCACAGATACGCAGTATTTT. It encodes CASSLFTDTQYF.

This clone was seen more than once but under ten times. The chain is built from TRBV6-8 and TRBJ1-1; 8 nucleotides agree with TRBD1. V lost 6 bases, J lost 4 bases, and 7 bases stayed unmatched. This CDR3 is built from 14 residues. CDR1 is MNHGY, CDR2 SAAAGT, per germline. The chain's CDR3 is CASRPRQGSTEAFF. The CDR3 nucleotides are TGTGCCAGCAGACCCCGACAGGGGTCCACTGAAGCTTTCTTT.

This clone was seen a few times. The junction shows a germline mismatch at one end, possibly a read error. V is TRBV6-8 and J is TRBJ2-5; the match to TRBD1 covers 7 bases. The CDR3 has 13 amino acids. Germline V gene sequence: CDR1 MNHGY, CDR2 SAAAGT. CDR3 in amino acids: CAIKGAAQETQYF. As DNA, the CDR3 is TGTGCCATCAAGGGGGCGGCGCAAGAAACCCAGTACTTC.

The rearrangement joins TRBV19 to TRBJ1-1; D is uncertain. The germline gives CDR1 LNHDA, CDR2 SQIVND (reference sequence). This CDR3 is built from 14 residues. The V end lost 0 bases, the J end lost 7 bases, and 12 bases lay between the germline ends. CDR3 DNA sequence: TGTGCCAGTAGTATAGATCAGACACTGAATGAAGCTTTCTTT. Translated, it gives CASSIDQTLNEAFF.

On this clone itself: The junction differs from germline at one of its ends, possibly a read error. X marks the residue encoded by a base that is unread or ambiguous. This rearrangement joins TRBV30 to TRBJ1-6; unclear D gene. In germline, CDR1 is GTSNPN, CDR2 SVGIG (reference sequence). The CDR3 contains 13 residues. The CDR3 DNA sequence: TGTGCCTGGAAGGTTTCCTATAATTCACYCCTCCACTTT. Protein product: CAWKVSYNSXLHF.

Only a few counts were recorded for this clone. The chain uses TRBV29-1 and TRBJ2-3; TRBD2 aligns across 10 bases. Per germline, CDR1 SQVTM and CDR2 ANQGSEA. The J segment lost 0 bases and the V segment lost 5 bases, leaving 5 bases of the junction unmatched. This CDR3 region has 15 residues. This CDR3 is CSVRLSGGSTDTQYF. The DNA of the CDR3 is TGCAGCGTTCGTCTTAGCGGGGGGAGCACAGATACGCAGTATTTT.

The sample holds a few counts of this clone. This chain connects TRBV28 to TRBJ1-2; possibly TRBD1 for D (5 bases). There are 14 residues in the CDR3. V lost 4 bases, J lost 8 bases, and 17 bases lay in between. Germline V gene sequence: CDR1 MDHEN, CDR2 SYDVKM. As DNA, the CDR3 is TGTGCCAGCAGTTCCCCTACAGGCATGAGGGGCTACACCTTC. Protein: CASSSPTGMRGYTF.

CDR3 DNA, as far as it was read: TGTGCCATCAGTGAGGGCAGGACAGGGGCTTACGAGCAGTAC. It yields the protein CAISEGRTGAYEQY. The CDR3 as a whole reads CAISEGRTGAYEQYF. The chain couples TRBV10-3 to TRBJ2-7; TRBD1 aligns across 9 bases. Read data end 1 residue before the CDR3 end; the end is taken from the germline J gene. J was trimmed by 4 bases and V by 2 bases; bases with no gene match: 6. The CDR3 extends over 15 amino acids. The germline V gene encodes CDR1 ENHRY and CDR2 SYGVKD.

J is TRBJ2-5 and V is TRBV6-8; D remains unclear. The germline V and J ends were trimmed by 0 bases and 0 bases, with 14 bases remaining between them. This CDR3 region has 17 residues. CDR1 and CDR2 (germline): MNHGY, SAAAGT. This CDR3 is CASSYSNPPRNQETQYF. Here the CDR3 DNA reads TGTGCCAGCAGTTACTCGAATCCTCCACGGAACCAAGAGACCCAGTACTTC.

This CDR3 reads CASSLGAGSRAYEQYF. CDR3 DNA sequence: TGTGCCAGCAGCTTAGGGGCGGGTTCGCGAGCTTACGAGCAGTACTTC. The chain carries TRBV11-3 and TRBJ2-7, with D perhaps matching TRBD2 (5 bases). V gave up 1 base and J gave up 4 bases, with 17 bases separating them. Germline lookup yields CDR1 SGHNT and CDR2 YENEEA. The CDR3 extends over 16 amino acids.

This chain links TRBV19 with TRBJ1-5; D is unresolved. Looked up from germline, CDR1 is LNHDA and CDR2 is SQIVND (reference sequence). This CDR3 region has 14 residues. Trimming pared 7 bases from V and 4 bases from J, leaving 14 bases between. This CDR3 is CASTHDGRNQPQHF. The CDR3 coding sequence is TGTGCCAGTACCCACGACGGGAGGAATCAGCCCCAGCATTTT.